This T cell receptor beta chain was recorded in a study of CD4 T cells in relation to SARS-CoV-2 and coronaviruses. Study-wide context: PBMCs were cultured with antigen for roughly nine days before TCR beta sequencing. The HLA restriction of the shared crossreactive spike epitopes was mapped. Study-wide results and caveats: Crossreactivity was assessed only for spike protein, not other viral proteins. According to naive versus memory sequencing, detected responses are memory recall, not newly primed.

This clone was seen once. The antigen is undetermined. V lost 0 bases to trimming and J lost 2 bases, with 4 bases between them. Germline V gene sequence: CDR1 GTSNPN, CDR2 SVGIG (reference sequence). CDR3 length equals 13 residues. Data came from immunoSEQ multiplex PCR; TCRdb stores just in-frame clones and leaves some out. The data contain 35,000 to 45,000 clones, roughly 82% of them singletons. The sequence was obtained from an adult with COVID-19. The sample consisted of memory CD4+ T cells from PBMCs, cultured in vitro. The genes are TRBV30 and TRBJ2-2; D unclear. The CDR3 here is CAWSVRNTGELFF. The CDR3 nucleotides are TGTGCCTGGAGTGTACGAAACACCGGGGAGCTGTTTTTT.